The T cell receptor beta chain under discussion was sequenced for a study of cytomegalovirus exposure and HLA in healthy donors. V was pared by 5 bases and J by 4 bases, with 7 bases of the junction left unmatched. The CDR3 totals 16 residues. Germline V CDR1 and CDR2: LNHDA, SQIVND (reference sequence). All the people who gave samples were healthy bone marrow donors. The primer mix had 60 Vbeta and 13 Jbeta primers. Sequencing was performed with immunoSEQ multiplex PCR; in TCRdb, only in-frame clones are kept and a portion is missing. The repertoire holds over 100,000 clones, with over 60% as singletons.

The receptor was derived from a man aged 55 to 70 in good health and CMV-seropositive. The rearrangement joins TRBV19 to TRBJ2-3; 12 bases align to TRBD2. The sequenced material came from PBMCs. The CDR3: CASSLGLAGTADTQYF. The CDR3 DNA follows: TGTGCCAGTAGTCTCGGACTAGCGGGGACCGCAGATACGCAGTATTTT. The whole variable domain, filled in from reference TRBV19 and TRBJ2-3, reads DGGITQSPKYLFRKEGQNVTLSCEQNLNHDAMYWYRQDPGQGLRLIYYSQIVNDFQKGDIAEGYSVSREKKESFPLTVTSAQKNPTAFYLCASSLGLAGTADTQYFGPGTRLTVL.